The 25 T cell receptor beta chains below come from one sample, sequenced in a study of T cells after yellow fever vaccination. Via MiXCR, TCRdb re-called the 5' RACE reads, giving one row per CDR3 protein. This sample has some 560,000 distinct CDR3 sequences, with 15% to 20% found just once. The sequenced sample was PBMCs, obtained 15 days after the yellow fever booster vaccination. The receptors originated from a man aged 25 to 40 who received the YFV17D yellow fever vaccine.

The chain combines TRBV7-9 with TRBJ2-5, with D unresolved. V was cut by 2 bases and J by 5 bases, with 12 bases left in between. Germline values: CDR1 SEHNR, CDR2 FQNEAQ (reference sequence). The CDR3 spans 14 residues. The CDR3: CASSLMALGETQYF. The CDR3 DNA follows: TGTGCCAGCAGCTTAATGGCCCTTGGGGAGACCCAGTACTTC.

The CDR3 DNA sequence: TGTGCTACCGCCCCCGGAGGGTCTGGTGGAGAGACCCAGTACTTC. Translating gives CATAPGGSGGETQYF. The rearrangement joins TRBV12-5 to TRBJ2-5, with D perhaps matching TRBD2 (6 bases). Deletions cut 10 bases from V and 4 bases from J, with 22 bases between. Per germline, CDR1 LGHNT and CDR2 FRNRAP. This CDR3 has 15 residues.

This clonotype was detected a few times. The genes are TRBV20-1 and TRBJ1-2; 7 bases match TRBD1. Germline V gene lookup returns CDR1 DFQATT and CDR2 SNEGSKA (reference sequence). CDR3 length: 13 residues. With V trimmed by 1 base and J by 5 bases, 4 bases remained unmatched. The CDR3: CSARAQGKYGYTF. CDR3 sequence (DNA): TGCAGTGCTAGAGCACAGGGGAAGTATGGCTACACCTTC.

The chain joins TRBV7-2 to TRBJ2-1; 9 bases are a match to TRBD2. CDR3 length equals 16 residues. Unmatched junction bases numbered 9, after V lost 1 base and J lost 8 bases. Germline assignment: CDR1 SGHTA and CDR2 FQGNSA. The CDR3 coding sequence is TGTGCCAGCAGCTTAGTCCTAGCGGGGCGGCTCTATGAGCAGTTCTTC. This gives the protein CASSLVLAGRLYEQFF.

CDR3 bases: TGTGCCAGCCGTTATTTCGGCGGGAACAATGAGCAGTTCTTC. Translated: CASRYFGGNNEQFF. The V and J genes are TRBV7-9 and TRBJ2-1; a possible D gene is TRBD2 (6 bases). The CDR3 covers 14 residues. The V end lost 8 bases, the J end lost 5 bases, and 16 bases lay between the germline ends. Germline V gene sequence: CDR1 SEHNR, CDR2 FQNEAQ (reference sequence).

The V call is TRBV12-3 or TRBV12-4, the J call TRBJ1-5; 8 bases fit TRBD1. This CDR3 region has 16 residues. V lost 2 bases and J lost 4; bases outside the gene matches: 7. The CDR3 DNA is TGTGCCAGCAGTTTACCCGGGACAGGATTAAATCAGCCCCAGCATTTT. This codes for CASSLPGTGLNQPQHF.

V and J are TRBV7-9 and TRBJ2-7; 7 nucleotides line up with TRBD1. Germline loops: CDR1 SEHNR, CDR2 FQNEAQ (reference sequence). With V trimmed by 7 bases and J by 3 bases, 9 bases remained unmatched. The CDR3 consists of 14 residues. The CDR3 nucleotides are TGTGCCAGCAACTTGAGGGGACAGAGCTACGAGCAGTACTTC. The encoded protein is CASNLRGQSYEQYF. Full variable domain (outside the CDR3, taken from reference TRBV7-9 and TRBJ2-7): DTGVSQNPRHKITKRGQNVTFRCDPISEHNRLYWYRQTLGQGPEFLTYFQNEAQLEKSRLLSDRFSAERPKGSFSTLEIQRTEQGDSAMYLCASNLRGQSYEQYFGPGTRLTVT.

The chain links TRBV29-1 to TRBJ2-7; 9 bases map to TRBD2. In germline, CDR1 is SQVTM, CDR2 ANQGSEA. V trimming: 6 bases; J trimming: 2 bases; junction bases outside the gene matches: 5. There are 13 residues in the CDR3. CDR3 residues: CSVAGTSTYEQYF. The DNA for the CDR3 is TGCAGCGTCGCCGGGACTAGCACCTACGAGCAGTACTTC.

In this sample, this clonotype turned up a few times. V gene TRBV12-3 or TRBV12-4 combines with J gene TRBJ2-1, with unresolved D. The V end lost 7 bases, the J end lost 6 bases, and 16 bases lay between the germline ends. The CDR3 has 14 amino acids. The CDR3 DNA sequence: TGTGCCAGCACCCCTTCCGGCACAGTCAATGAGCAGTTCTTC. Residues: CASTPSGTVNEQFF.

This clonotype was seen only a few times. The rearrangement uses TRBV12-3 or TRBV12-4 and TRBJ1-1, with unresolved D. V lost 7 bases and J lost 7, with 10 bases in between. The CDR3 totals 11 residues. CDR3 sequence (DNA): TGTGCCAGCATTCAAGGACTTGAAGCTTTCTTT. It translates to CASIQGLEAFF.

This clonotype was seen ten or more times. The chain links TRBV6-2 or TRBV6-3 to TRBJ2-5; 13 nucleotides agree with TRBD2. Germline V lookup: CDR1 MNHEY, CDR2 SVGEGT. The CDR3 is 16 amino acids. The J segment lost 5 bases and the V segment lost 6 bases, leaving 9 bases of the junction unmatched. In nucleotides, the CDR3 is TGTGCCAGCAGCCTTGGACTAGCGGGAGAGGTGGAGACCCAGTACTTC. Protein product: CASSLGLAGEVETQYF.

J is TRBJ2-1 and V is TRBV19; D not certain. Germline V gene data show CDR1 as LNHDA and CDR2 as SQIVND (reference sequence). The CDR3 consists of 12 residues. V lost 2 bases and J lost 8, with 7 bases in between. The CDR3 DNA reads TGTGCCAGTAGTATAATATTCGATGAGCAGTTCTTC. This codes for CASSIIFDEQFF.

The V and J genes are TRBV28 and TRBJ2-7; TRBD1 is a possible D gene (6 bases). The V end lost 3 bases, the J end lost 1 base, and 13 bases lay between the germline ends. This CDR3 is built from 15 residues. CDR1 and CDR2 from the germline V gene are MDHEN and SYDVKM. CDR3 loop: CASSFAGQNSYEQYF. The DNA for the CDR3 is TGTGCCAGCAGTTTCGCTGGACAGAATTCCTACGAGCAGTACTTC.

This clonotype appeared a few times. V usage is TRBV7-9 and J usage is TRBJ2-2, with 10 bases that match TRBD2. The junction had 6 bases not matched to a gene; V was cut back by 4 bases and J by 7 bases. The length of the CDR3 is 15 residues. Germline V gives CDR1 SEHNR, CDR2 FQNEAQ (reference sequence). CDR3 residues: CASSSGTSVYGELFF. The CDR3 DNA sequence: TGTGCCAGCAGCTCCGGGACTAGCGTCTACGGGGAGCTGTTTTTT.

This chain joins TRBV20-1 and TRBJ2-1, with 8 bases aligning to TRBD2. J was trimmed by 7 bases and V by 6 bases; bases with no gene match: 11. CDR3 length equals 14 residues. Germline-derived CDR1 and CDR2 are DFQATT and SNEGSKA (reference sequence). The CDR3 DNA reads TGCAGTGCGCATAAAGCGGGAGCCCCGAATGAGCAGTTCTTC. Its protein product is CSAHKAGAPNEQFF.

This clonotype was detected a few times. V is TRBV27 and J is TRBJ1-2; 7 nucleotides match TRBD1. CDR3 length: 14 residues. The trim removed 7 bases at V and 5 bases at J, leaving 10 bases unmatched. Per the germline V gene, CDR1 is MNHEY and CDR2 is SMNVEV (reference sequence). The CDR3 sequence is CASKIRQGPYGYTF. The CDR3 DNA is TGTGCCAGCAAAATTCGACAGGGCCCATATGGCTACACCTTC.

This clonotype was detected a few times. V usage is TRBV20-1 and J usage is TRBJ2-1, with 15 bases aligning to TRBD2. The CDR3 loop spans 17 amino acids. In germline, CDR1 is DFQATT, CDR2 SNEGSKA (reference sequence). V trimming: 4 bases; J trimming: 1 base; junction bases outside the gene matches: 5. The CDR3 nucleotides are TGCAGTGCTACGGGACTAGCGGGAGGTGGGTCCTACAATGAGCAGTTCTTC. As protein: CSATGLAGGGSYNEQFF.

At least ten counts were recorded for this clonotype. This chain uses TRBV7-3 with TRBJ2-7, with D perhaps TRBD2 (6 bases). This CDR3 region has 14 residues. The germline gives CDR1 SGHTA, CDR2 FQGTGA. V lost 1 base, J lost 2 bases, and 9 bases lay in between. The CDR3 nucleotides are TGTGCCAGCAGCTTAATGGGAGGAACCTACGAGCAGTACTTC. Amino acid sequence: CASSLMGGTYEQYF.

The CDR3 sequence: CASSTVGGEQYF. CDR3 in DNA: TGTGCCAGCAGTACCGTTGGAGGCGAGCAGTACTTC. The chain carries TRBV27 and TRBJ2-7; D is possibly TRBD2 (5 bases). Germline V gene lookup returns CDR1 MNHEY and CDR2 SMNVEV (reference sequence). The CDR3 sequence is 12 residues long. The V end was cut by 5 bases, the J end by 6 bases, with 11 bases between.

This clonotype has just a few counts. The V and J genes are TRBV5-1 and TRBJ2-7; TRBD1 agrees at 7 bases. The junction had 7 bases not matched to a gene; V was cut back by 0 bases and J by 4 bases. The CDR3 is made up of 15 amino acids. The germline V gene has CDR1 SGHRS and CDR2 YFSETQ. CDR3 coding DNA: TGCGCCAGCAGCTTGGCCGGGGACAGATTATACGAGCAGTACTTC. Protein: CASSLAGDRLYEQYF.

Only a few counts were recorded for this clonotype. The genes are TRBV11-2 and TRBJ2-3; no clear D gene. The germline V and J ends were trimmed by 4 bases and 10 bases, with 9 bases remaining between them. CDR3 length equals 11 residues. Per germline, CDR1 SGHAT and CDR2 FQNNGV. The chain's CDR3 is CASSSEVAQYF. The CDR3 bases are TGTGCCAGCAGCTCCGAGGTGGCGCAGTATTTT.

This clonotype was counted a few times. The V call is TRBV5-1, the J call TRBJ2-4; D is perhaps TRBD1 (6 bases). The V end lost 6 bases, the J end lost 0 bases, and 16 bases lay between the germline ends. The CDR3 sequence is 16 residues long. Germline assignment: CDR1 SGHRS and CDR2 YFSETQ. CDR3 sequence: CASTGLTGSAKNIQYF. DNA for the CDR3: TGCGCCAGCACCGGTCTGACAGGTTCAGCCAAAAACATTCAGTACTTC.

The CDR3 coding sequence is TGCAGTGCTAGAAAGAACCCGGGACTAGCTTACAATGAGCAGTTCTTC. Translated, it gives CSARKNPGLAYNEQFF. The rearrangement links TRBV20-1 to TRBJ2-1; the match to TRBD2 covers 9 bases. The V gene's germline CDR1 is DFQATT and CDR2 SNEGSKA (reference sequence). The CDR3 runs 16 residues. V lost 2 bases and J lost 4; bases outside the gene matches: 9.

This clonotype was counted a few times. The chain is built from TRBV6-5 and TRBJ2-3; 10 bases align to TRBD2. Trimming cost V 4 bases and J 2 bases; bases outside gene matches: 9. Germline V gene lookup returns CDR1 MNHEY and CDR2 SVGAGI. The CDR3 spans 17 residues. In DNA, the CDR3 is TGTGCCAGCAGTTCGGGCGGACTAGCGGATATCACAGATACGCAGTATTTT. It is translated as CASSSGGLADITDTQYF.

The CDR3 spells CASSLDGTQETQYF. The CDR3 DNA reads TGTGCCAGCAGCTTGGACGGAACACAAGAGACCCAGTACTTC. The rearrangement joins TRBV7-9 to TRBJ2-5; D call uncertain. Trimming stripped 3 bases from V and 2 bases from J, with 10 bases between. Looked up from germline, CDR1 is SEHNR and CDR2 is FQNEAQ (reference sequence). The CDR3 loop spans 14 amino acids.